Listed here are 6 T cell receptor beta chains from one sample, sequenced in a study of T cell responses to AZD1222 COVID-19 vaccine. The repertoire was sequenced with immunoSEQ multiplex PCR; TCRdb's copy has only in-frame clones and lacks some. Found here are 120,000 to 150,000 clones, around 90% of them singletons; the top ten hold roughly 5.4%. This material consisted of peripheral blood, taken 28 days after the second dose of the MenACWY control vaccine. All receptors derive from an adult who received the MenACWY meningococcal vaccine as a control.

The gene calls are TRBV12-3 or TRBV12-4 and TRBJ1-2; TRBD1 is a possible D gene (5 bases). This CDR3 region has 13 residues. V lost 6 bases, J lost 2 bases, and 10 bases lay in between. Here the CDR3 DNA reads TGTGCCAGCAGCGGGGACGGGAACTATGGCTACACCTTC. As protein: CASSGDGNYGYTF.

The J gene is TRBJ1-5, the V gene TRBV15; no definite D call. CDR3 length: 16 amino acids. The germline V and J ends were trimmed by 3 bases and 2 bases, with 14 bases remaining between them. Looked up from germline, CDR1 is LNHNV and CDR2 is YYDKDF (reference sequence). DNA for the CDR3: TGTGCCACCAGCAGTGCACAAGTGGGCCGCAATCAGCCCCAGCATTTT. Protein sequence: CATSSAQVGRNQPQHF. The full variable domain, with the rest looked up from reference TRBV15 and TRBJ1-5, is DAMVIQNPRYQVTQFGKPVTLSCSQTLNHNVMYWYQQKSSQAPKLLFHYYDKDFNNEADTPDNFQSRRPNTSFCFLDIRSPGLGDTAMYLCATSSAQVGRNQPQHFGDGTRLSIL.

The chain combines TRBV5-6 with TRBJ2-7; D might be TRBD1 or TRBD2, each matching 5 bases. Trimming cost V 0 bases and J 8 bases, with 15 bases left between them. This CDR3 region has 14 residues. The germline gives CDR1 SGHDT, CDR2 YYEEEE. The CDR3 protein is CASSLAGQGSQQYF. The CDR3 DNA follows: TGTGCCAGCAGCTTGGCGGGGCAGGGTAGTCAGCAGTACTTC.

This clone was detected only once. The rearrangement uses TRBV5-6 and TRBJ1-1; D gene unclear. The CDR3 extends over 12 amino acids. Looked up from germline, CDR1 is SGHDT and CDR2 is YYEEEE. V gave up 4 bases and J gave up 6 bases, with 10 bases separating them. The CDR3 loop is CASSRGNPEAFF. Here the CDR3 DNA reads TGTGCCAGCAGCCGGGGAAACCCTGAAGCTTTCTTT. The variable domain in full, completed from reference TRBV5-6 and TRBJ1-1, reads DAGVTQSPTHLIKTRGQQVTLRCSPKSGHDTVSWYQQALGQGPQFIFQYYEEEERQRGNFPDRFSGHQFPNYSSELNVNALLLGDSALYLCASSRGNPEAFFGQGTRLTVV.

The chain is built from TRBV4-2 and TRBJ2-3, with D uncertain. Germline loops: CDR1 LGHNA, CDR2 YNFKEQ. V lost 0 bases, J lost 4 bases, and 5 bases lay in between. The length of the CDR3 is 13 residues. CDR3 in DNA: TGTGCCAGCAGCCAAGATAGGTCAGATACGCAGTATTTT. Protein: CASSQDRSDTQYF.

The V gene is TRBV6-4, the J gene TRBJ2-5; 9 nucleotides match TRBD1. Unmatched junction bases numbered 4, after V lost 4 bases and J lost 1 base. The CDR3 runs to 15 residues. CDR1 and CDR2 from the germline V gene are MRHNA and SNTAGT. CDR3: CASSAQGAPQETQYF. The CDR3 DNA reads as TGTGCCAGCAGTGCACAGGGGGCGCCCCAAGAGACCCAGTACTTC.